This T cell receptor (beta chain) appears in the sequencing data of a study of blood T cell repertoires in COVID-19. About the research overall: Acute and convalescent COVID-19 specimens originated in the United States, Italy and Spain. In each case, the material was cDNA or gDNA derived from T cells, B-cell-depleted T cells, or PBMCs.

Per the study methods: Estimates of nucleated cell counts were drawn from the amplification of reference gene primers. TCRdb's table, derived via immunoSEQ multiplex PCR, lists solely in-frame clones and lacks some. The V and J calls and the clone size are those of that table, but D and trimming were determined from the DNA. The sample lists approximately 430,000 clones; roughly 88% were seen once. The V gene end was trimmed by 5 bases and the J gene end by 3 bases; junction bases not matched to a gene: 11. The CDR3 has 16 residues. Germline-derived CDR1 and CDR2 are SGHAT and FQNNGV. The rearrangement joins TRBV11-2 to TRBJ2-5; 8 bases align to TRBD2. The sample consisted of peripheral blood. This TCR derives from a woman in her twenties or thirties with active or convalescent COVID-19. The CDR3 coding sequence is TGTGCCAGCAGCCGATCCTCGGGACTAGTGGAAGAGACCCAGTACTTC. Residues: CASSRSSGLVEETQYF.